This T cell receptor (beta chain) was recorded in a study of T cells after posttransplantation cyclophosphamide. Study conclusions and caveats: Later blood repertoires were often dominated by clones from the donor CD8+ memory compartment. After PTCy, TRB diversity resembled that of CNI/methotrexate controls.

Controls had myeloablative marrow grafts with methotrexate and calcineurin inhibitor, sampled at 1 year. Deletions cut 8 bases from V and 11 bases from J, with 11 bases between. The CDR3 runs 10 residues. In germline, CDR1 is MDHEN, CDR2 SYDVKM. The repertoire was sequenced with immunoSEQ multiplex PCR; TCRdb's copy has only in-frame clones and lacks some. The sample includes some 15,000 clones, about 82% of them seen just once. Concerning this clone itself: The target antigen is unknown.

The rearrangement uses TRBV28 and TRBJ2-3, with D possibly TRBD2 on 5 matching bases. Specimen: PBMCs, collected around 64 weeks after allogeneic stem cell transplant with calcineurin inhibitor and methotrexate. The receptor was derived from a male patient between 25 and 39 years old who received an allogeneic stem cell transplant from an unrelated donor, was CMV-positive, and had acute and chronic GVHD. The graft donor may have given rise to some T cells. CDR3 in DNA: TGTGCCAGCGCTGAGGAGGTGCAGTATTTT. It specifies CASAEEVQYF.